This T cell receptor beta chain was recovered during a study of blood T cell repertoires in COVID-19. Using immunoSEQ multiplex PCR, the repertoire was profiled, and TCRdb retains in-frame clones only, with some absent. The sample yields 60,000 to 85,000 clones, around 86% seen once. V lost 5 bases and J lost 3; bases outside the gene matches: 4. Germline CDR1 is LNHDA and CDR2 is SQIVND (reference sequence). The length of the CDR3 is 14 residues. The chain couples TRBV19 to TRBJ1-2, with 9 bases that match TRBD1. The source of this sequence is a human donor in a cohort sampled during active COVID-19. Sequencing was performed on peripheral blood. For the CDR3, the DNA is TGTGCCAGTAGTTCGACAGGGGGAGACTATGGCTACACCTTC. Protein: CASSSTGGDYGYTF. Supplemented by reference TRBV19 and TRBJ1-2, the full variable domain reads DGGITQSPKYLFRKEGQNVTLSCEQNLNHDAMYWYRQDPGQGLRLIYYSQIVNDFQKGDIAEGYSVSREKKESFPLTVTSAQKNPTAFYLCASSSTGGDYGYTFGSGTRLTVV.